This T cell receptor (beta chain) was identified during a study of graft-versus-host responses after intestinal transplantation. Regarding the study as a whole: Recipient marrow held GvH clones, some first seen in ileum or blood.

The data were produced by immunoSEQ multiplex PCR, yet TCRdb's version contains in-frame clones alone and is incomplete. Of under 45,000 clones listed, roughly 86% were seen once; the top ten hold around 6.9%. This clone was seen a single time. Its cognate antigen is unknown. Germline V gene lookup returns CDR1 LNHDA and CDR2 SQIVND (reference sequence). Trimming left V 1 base short and J 11 bases short, with 18 bases between. The CDR3 consists of 16 residues. This receptor was obtained from a human patient who received an intestinal transplant, so some T cells may come from the graft donor. This chain links TRBV19 with TRBJ1-6, with no clear D. The starting material was PBMCs, obtained 267 days after transplant. The CDR3 DNA follows: TGTGCCAGTAGTATAGTCTCGGACCGGGGTCGGGCACCCCTCCACTTT. Its protein is CASSIVSDRGRAPLHF.